The rows below give T cell receptor beta chains drawn from one sample of a study of shared T cell receptors in the human thymus. Some clones are missing from TCRdb's copy, which holds only in-frame ones; the method was immunoSEQ multiplex PCR. The data hold under 700,000 clones, with 75% to 80% observed a single time. These same records also appear under a second study, on human thymus T cells.

Sequenced sample: thymocytes. The receptors were sampled from a boy under three years old with a congenital heart defect. CDR3s include the opening cysteine and the closing phenylalanine or tryptophan. The order of the fields is D gene, V gene, clone size, J gene, CDR3 protein. A D gene is named only where the DNA matches it firmly. Size is omitted from some rows. Given values are once, few, many or a class for expanded clones.

>TRBD1|TRBV28|-|TRBJ2-1
CASGFYARQGANEQFF
>TRBD1|TRBV27|-|TRBJ2-1
CASLLKGARFF
>TRBD2|TRBV29-1|-|TRBJ2-5
CSVERGVRDYEETQYF
>-|TRBV12-2|once|TRBJ2-7
CASRLDGRALYEQYF
>-|TRBV27|-|TRBJ1-5
CASSTLDRNQPQHF
>TRBD1|TRBV14|-|TRBJ2-3
CASSQELLGGTGEGDTQYF
>TRBD1|TRBV7-2|-|TRBJ2-5
CASSCYDREYQETQYF
>TRBD2|TRBV5-4|-|TRBJ2-1
CASSWTSEYNEQFF
>TRBD1|TRBV19|few|TRBJ1-5
CASSIGDRDGLYSNQPQHF
>TRBD1|TRBV28|-|TRBJ1-5
CASIRTGQDQPQHF
>TRBD1|TRBV5-1|-|TRBJ1-1
CASSSAPTGGTEAFF
>-|TRBV4-2|-|TRBJ2-7
CASSQDLQGSHEQYF
>TRBD2|TRBV7-3|-|TRBJ2-3
CASSSEERGTDTQYF
>TRBD2|TRBV2|-|TRBJ2-7
CASRATSGRGGEQYF
>TRBD1|TRBV5-4|-|TRBJ1-1
CASSLAGDRGRTEAFF
>TRBD1|TRBV5-6|-|TRBJ1-1
CASRRTNGQGTEAFF
>TRBD2|TRBV6-6|-|TRBJ2-3
CASSSTSGRTDTQYF
>TRBD1|TRBV5-4|few|TRBJ2-7
CASSLRTGVSYEQYF
>-|TRBV6-1|few|TRBJ2-1
CASSRTVSYNEQFF
>-|TRBV12-2|-|TRBJ2-2
CASRPLLLGQGSDTGELFF
>-|TRBV10-3|-|TRBJ1-2
CAISESRQDYGYTF
>TRBD1|TRBV27|-|TRBJ1-5
CASSLSRGFDQPQHF
>TRBD1|TRBV29-1|once|TRBJ2-7
CSGQTGPGEQYF
>-|TRBV6-5|-|TRBJ2-3
CASRPGQTDTQYF
>-|TRBV18|-|TRBJ2-7
CASSPPTAGKYYEQYF
>TRBD2|TRBV14|-|TRBJ2-5
CASSQGLAGRETQYF
>TRBD2|TRBV7-3|-|TRBJ2-1
CASSLGLADEQFF
>-|TRBV27|-|TRBJ2-7
CASSIRTTREQYF
>-|TRBV28|-|TRBJ2-7
CASSLRGKDEQYF
>-|TRBV6-5|once|TRBJ2-7
CASSQRQYSYEQYF